What follows is one TCR beta chain and its context. Its antigen is unknown. Sequencing used cDNA as its template, made by extracting RNA and reverse transcribing it. Only in-frame clones appear in the TCRdb table, and some are missing; sequencing was by immunoSEQ multiplex PCR. The sample lists roughly 12,000 clones; around 67% were seen once. These data belong to a study of CD8+ T cells in alopecia areata. Findings and caveats of the study: Expanded CD8+ clones among the top 100, as well as scalp clonality, were significantly decreased by tofacitinib. Having just one nonresponder leaves the connection between baseline CD8+ expansion and response unresolved.

Sample treatment: oral pan-JAK inhibitor, 5-10 mg twice daily. Alopecia areata patients gave lesional scalp punch biopsies and peripheral blood samples. CDR3 length: 11 residues. Germline-derived CDR1 and CDR2 are SGHVS and FNYEAQ. V lost 5 bases and J lost 8, with 10 bases in between. J is TRBJ2-7 and V is TRBV7-6; D call uncertain. The sample was skin, taken at week 4, from a patient treated with tofacitinib. This sequence was found in a human donor with alopecia areata. The CDR3 spells CASSPLVKQYF. CDR3 nucleotide sequence: TGTGCCAGCAGCCCCCTGGTGAAGCAGTACTTC.